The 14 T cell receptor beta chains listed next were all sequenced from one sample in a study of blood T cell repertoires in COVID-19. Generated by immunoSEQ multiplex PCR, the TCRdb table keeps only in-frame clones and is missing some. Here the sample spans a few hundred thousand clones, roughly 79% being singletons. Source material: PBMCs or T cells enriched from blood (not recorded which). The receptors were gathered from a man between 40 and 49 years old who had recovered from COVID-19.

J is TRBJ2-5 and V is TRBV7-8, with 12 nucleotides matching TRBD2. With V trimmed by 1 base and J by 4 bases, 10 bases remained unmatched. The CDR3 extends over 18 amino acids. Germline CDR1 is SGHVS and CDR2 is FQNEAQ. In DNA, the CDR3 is TGTGCCAGCAGCTTAGAACTAGCGGGAGGATCGAGAGGAGAGACCCAGTACTTC. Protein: CASSLELAGGSRGETQYF.

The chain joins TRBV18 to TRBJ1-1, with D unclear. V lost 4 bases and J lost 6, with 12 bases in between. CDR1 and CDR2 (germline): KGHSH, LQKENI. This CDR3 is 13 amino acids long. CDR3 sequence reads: CASSREDDAEAFF. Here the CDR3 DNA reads TGTGCCAGCTCACGGGAGGATGACGCTGAAGCTTTCTTT.

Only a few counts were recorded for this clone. This chain's CDR3 is CASSLVGTQGNQPQHF. DNA for the CDR3: TGTGCCAGCAGCCTCGTCGGTACGCAGGGCAATCAGCCCCAGCATTTT. This rearrangement joins TRBV7-3 to TRBJ1-5, with D uncertain. V was clipped by 5 bases and J by 2 bases, with 16 bases between them. Germline assignment: CDR1 SGHTA and CDR2 FQGTGA. CDR3 length equals 16 residues.

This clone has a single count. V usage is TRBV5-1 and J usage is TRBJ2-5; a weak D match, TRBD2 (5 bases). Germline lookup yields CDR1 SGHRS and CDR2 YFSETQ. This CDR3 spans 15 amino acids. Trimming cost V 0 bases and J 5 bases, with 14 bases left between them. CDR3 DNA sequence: TGCGCCAGCAGCTTGGTCATTTCCCCGGGGGAGACCCAGTACTTC. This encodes CASSLVISPGETQYF.

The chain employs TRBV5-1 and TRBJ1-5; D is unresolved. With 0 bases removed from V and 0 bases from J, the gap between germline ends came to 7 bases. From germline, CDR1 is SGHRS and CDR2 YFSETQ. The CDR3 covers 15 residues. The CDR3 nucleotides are TGCGCCAGCAGCTTGGGCACTTATAGCAATCAGCCCCAGCATTTT. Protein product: CASSLGTYSNQPQHF.

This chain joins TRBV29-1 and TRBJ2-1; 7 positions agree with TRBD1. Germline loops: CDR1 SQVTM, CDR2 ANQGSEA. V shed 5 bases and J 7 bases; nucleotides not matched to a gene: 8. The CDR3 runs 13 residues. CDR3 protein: CSVTLGTVNEQFF. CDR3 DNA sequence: TGCAGCGTTACTCTTGGGACAGTGAATGAGCAGTTCTTC.

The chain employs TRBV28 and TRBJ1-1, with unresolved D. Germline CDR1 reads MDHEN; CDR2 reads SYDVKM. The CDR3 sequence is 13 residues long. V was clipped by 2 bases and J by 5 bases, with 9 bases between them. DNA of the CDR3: TGTGCCAGCAGTTTACCCGGGGAAACTGAAGCTTTCTTT. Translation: CASSLPGETEAFF.

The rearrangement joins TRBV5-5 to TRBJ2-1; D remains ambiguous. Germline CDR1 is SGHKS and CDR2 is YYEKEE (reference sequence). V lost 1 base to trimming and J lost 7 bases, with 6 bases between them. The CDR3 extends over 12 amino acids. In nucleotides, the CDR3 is TGTGCCAGCAGCTTGTTGACTAATGAGCAGTTCTTC. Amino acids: CASSLLTNEQFF.

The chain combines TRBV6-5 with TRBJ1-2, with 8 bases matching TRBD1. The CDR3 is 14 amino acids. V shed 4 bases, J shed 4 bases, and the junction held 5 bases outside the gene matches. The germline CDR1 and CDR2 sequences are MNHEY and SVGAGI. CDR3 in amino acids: CASSSTGEGYGYTF. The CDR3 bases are TGTGCCAGCAGTTCGACAGGGGAGGGCTATGGCTACACCTTC.

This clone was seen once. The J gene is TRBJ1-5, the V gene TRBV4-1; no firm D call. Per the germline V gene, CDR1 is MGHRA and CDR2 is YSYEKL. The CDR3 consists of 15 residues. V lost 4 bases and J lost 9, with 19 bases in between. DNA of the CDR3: TGCGCCAGCAGCCCTGGTATGATCGGGTCGGGGCCCCAGCATTTT. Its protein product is CASSPGMIGSGPQHF.

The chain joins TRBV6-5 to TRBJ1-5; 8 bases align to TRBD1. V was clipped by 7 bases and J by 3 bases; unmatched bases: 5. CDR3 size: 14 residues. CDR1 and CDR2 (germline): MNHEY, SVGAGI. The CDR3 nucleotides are TGTGCCAGCAAGGACAGGGCTCCCAATCAGCCCCAGCATTTT. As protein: CASKDRAPNQPQHF.

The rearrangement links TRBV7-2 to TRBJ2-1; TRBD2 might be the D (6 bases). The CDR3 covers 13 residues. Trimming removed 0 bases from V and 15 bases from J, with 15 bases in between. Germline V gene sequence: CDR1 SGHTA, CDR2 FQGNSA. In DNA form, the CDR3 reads TGTGCCAGCAGCTTAGCGTTGGTAGCGGCTCCGTTCTTC. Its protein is CASSLALVAAPFF.

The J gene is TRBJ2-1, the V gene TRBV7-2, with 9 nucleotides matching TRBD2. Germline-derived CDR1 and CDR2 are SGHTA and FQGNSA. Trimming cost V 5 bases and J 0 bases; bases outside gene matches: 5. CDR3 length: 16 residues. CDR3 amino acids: CASSPLAGFSYNEQFF. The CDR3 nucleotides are TGTGCCAGCAGCCCGCTAGCGGGGTTCTCCTACAATGAGCAGTTCTTC.

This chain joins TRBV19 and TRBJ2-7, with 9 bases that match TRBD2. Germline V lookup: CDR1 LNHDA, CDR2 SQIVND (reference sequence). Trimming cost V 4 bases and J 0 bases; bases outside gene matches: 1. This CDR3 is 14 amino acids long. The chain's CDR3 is CASSTSGASYEQYF. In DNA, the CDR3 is TGTGCCAGTAGTACTAGCGGGGCCTCCTACGAGCAGTACTTC.